Below, 5 T cell receptor beta chains from the same sample are listed, as sequenced in a study of shared clonotypes between healthy human individuals. Only in-frame clones appear in the TCRdb table, and some are missing; sequencing was by immunoSEQ multiplex PCR. The sample has 2 million to 2.5 million clones; under 97% are singletons. Sequencing was done on a sample of naive CD4+ T cells sorted from blood. Stated subset: CD45RA+ positively selected. The source of these receptors is a man between 18 and 29 years old in good health.

This clone was counted once. This sequence joins TRBV7-9 and TRBJ1-1; TRBD1 agrees at 8 bases. The germline V gene has CDR1 SEHNR and CDR2 FQNEAQ (reference sequence). The CDR3 loop spans 19 amino acids. With 1 base clipped from V and 4 bases from J, the junction kept 17 bases outside the gene matches. The CDR3 DNA reads TGTGCCAGCAGCTTAGAGGCCGGGAGGGACAGGATGTTCGGCACTGAAGCTTTCTTT. Translating gives CASSLEAGRDRMFGTEAFF.

This rearrangement joins TRBV18 to TRBJ2-7; TRBD2 matches at 13 bases. The CDR3 spans 16 residues. V shed 3 bases and J 5 bases; nucleotides not matched to a gene: 7. The germline CDR1 and CDR2 sequences are KGHSH and LQKENI. The DNA of the CDR3 is TGTGCCAGCTCACCCCGGACTAGCGGGAGACGCGACGAGCAGTACTTC. Translated: CASSPRTSGRRDEQYF.

The chain uses TRBV5-6 and TRBJ2-7; the match to TRBD1 covers 9 bases. The CDR3 is 15 amino acids. CDR1 and CDR2 from the germline V gene are SGHDT and YYEEEE. The ends lost 4 bases at V and 3 bases at J; junction bases unmatched: 8. This chain's CDR3 is CASSPDRGGGYEQYF. CDR3 sequence (DNA): TGTGCCAGCAGCCCGGACAGGGGAGGGGGCTACGAGCAGTACTTC.

A single count supports this clone. The chain joins TRBV5-1 to TRBJ1-3; unclear D gene. The CDR3 consists of 12 residues. V gave up 3 bases and J gave up 7 bases, with 8 bases separating them. Germline V gives CDR1 SGHRS, CDR2 YFSETQ. Here the CDR3 reads CASSSDGNTIYF. In DNA, the CDR3 is TGCGCCAGCAGCTCGGACGGGAACACCATATATTTT. The entire variable domain, with the rest obtained from reference TRBV5-1 and TRBJ1-3, is as follows: KAGVTQTPRYLIKTRGQQVTLSCSPISGHRSVSWYQQTPGQGLQFLFEYFSETQRNKGNFPGRFSGRQFSNSRSEMNVSTLELGDSALYLCASSSDGNTIYFGEGSWLTVV.

This clone was seen a single time. The same CDR3 is also encoded by other DNA sequences in this sample. The chain carries TRBV6-5 and TRBJ2-5; D unresolved. CDR3 length: 12 residues. Trimming removed 0 bases at V and 4 bases at J, with 3 bases between. Germline assignment: CDR1 MNHEY and CDR2 SVGAGI. The CDR3 coding sequence is TGTGCCAGCAGTTACTCAGGAGAGACCCAGTACTTC. Protein product: CASSYSGETQYF.